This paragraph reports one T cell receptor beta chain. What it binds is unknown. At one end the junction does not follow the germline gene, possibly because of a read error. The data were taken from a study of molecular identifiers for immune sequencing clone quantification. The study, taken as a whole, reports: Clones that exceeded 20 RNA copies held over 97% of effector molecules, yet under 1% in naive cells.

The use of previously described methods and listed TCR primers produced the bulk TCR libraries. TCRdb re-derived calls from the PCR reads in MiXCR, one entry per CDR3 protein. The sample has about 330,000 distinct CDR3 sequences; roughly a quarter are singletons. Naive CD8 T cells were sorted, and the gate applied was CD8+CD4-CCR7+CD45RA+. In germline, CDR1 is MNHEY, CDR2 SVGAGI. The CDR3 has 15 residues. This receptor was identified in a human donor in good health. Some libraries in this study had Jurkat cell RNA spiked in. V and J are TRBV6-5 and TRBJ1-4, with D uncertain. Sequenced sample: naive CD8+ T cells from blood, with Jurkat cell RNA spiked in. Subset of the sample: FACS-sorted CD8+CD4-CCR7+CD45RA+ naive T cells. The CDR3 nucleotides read TGTGCCAGCAGTTTGACCACAGCAACTAATGAAAAACTGTCTTTT. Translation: CASSLTTATNEKLSF.